This T cell receptor beta chain was recorded in a study of cytotoxic CD8 clonotypes in ibrutinib-treated CLL. The CDR3 sequence is 15 residues long. Trimming cost V 3 bases and J 2 bases, with 10 bases left between them. CDR1 MNHEY and CDR2 SMNVEV come from the germline V gene (reference sequence). Measured with immunoSEQ multiplex PCR; TCRdb has only the in-frame clones, and not every one. Seen here are about 84,000 clones, 86% observed once, and the top ten hold 5.4%. The rearrangement joins TRBV27 to TRBJ1-4; a weak D match, TRBD1 (6 bases). The receptor comes from a human donor with chronic lymphocytic leukemia. Here the sequenced sample was PBMCs, taken before ibrutinib treatment. The CDR3 DNA reads as TGTGCCAGCAGTTTCACAGGGATTACTAATGAAAAACTGTTTTTT. Its translation is CASSFTGITNEKLFF.